The T cell receptor beta chain under discussion was sequenced for a study of cytomegalovirus exposure and HLA in healthy donors. The trim removed 4 bases at V and 3 bases at J, leaving 10 bases unmatched. Germline CDR1 is SGDLS and CDR2 is YYNGEE. The CDR3 extends over 16 amino acids. With 60 Vbeta and 13 Jbeta primers, the PCR was carried out. TCRdb's copy holds only in-frame clones and misses some; the assay was immunoSEQ multiplex PCR. This sample has about 160,000 clones; roughly 80% occur once, and the top ten carry around an eighth. Sequenced input: PBMCs. This sequence was found in a man in his forties in good health and CMV-seropositive. The chain combines TRBV9 with TRBJ2-3, with 8 bases lining up with TRBD2. This chain's CDR3 is CASSFSSGSRTDTQYF. The CDR3 DNA sequence: TGTGCCAGCAGCTTCTCCAGCGGGAGTAGAACAGATACGCAGTATTTT. The full variable domain, in which reference TRBV9 and TRBJ2-3 provide the parts outside the CDR3, is DSGVTQTPKHLITATGQRVTLRCSPRSGDLSVYWYQQSLDQGLQFLIQYYNGEERAKGNILERFSAQQFPDLHSELNLSSLELGDSALYFCASSFSSGSRTDTQYFGPGTRLTVL.